Listed below are T cell receptor beta chains from one sample, sequenced in a study of blood T cell repertoires in COVID-19. Repertoires were generated with immunoSEQ multiplex PCR, while TCRdb's copy carries only in-frame clones and drops some. The profile covers 220,000 or so clones, with 85% appearing a single time and around 3% taken by the ten largest. Specimen: peripheral blood. All receptors come from a man between 45 and 60 years old who had recovered from COVID-19. Both conserved end residues are part of each CDR3. A D gene is named only where the DNA matches it firmly. Clone size is given for some rows only: seen once, a few or many times, or a class if the clone is expanded.

v_call	j_call	clone_size	d_call	cdr3_nt	cdr3_aa
TRBV7-8	TRBJ1-3	NA	NA	TGTGCCAGCAGCTTAGCGCTGGCAGGTGGAAACACCATATATTTT	CASSLALAGGNTIYF
TRBV6-5	TRBJ2-7	NA	TRBD1	TGTGCCAGCAGAGCAGGGGGCTACGAGCAGTACTTC	CASRAGGYEQYF
TRBV21-1	TRBJ2-2	NA	NA	TGTGCCAGCAGCGCCAACAGGGGGCGCGAAACCGGGGAGCTGTTTTTT	CASSANRGRETGELFF
TRBV28	TRBJ2-7	once	TRBD2	TGTGCCAGCAGTTTATCTGGGGGTAGCGGGAGTCGACTCGAGCAGTACTTC	CASSLSGGSGSRLEQYF
TRBV5-1	TRBJ1-2	NA	NA	TGCGCCAGCAGCTTGGACCCCGGACAGCTGGATGGCTACACCTTC	CASSLDPGQLDGYTF
TRBV28	TRBJ1-3	NA	TRBD1	TGTGCCAGCAGTTTCTCAGGGGGCTACTCTAGTGGAAACACCATATATTTT	CASSFSGGYSSGNTIYF
TRBV24-1	TRBJ2-1	NA	TRBD2	TGTGCCACCAGGGGAACTAGCGGGAGTTTTGAGCAGTTCTTC	CATRGTSGSFEQFF
TRBV28	TRBJ2-7	once	NA	TGTGCCAGCAGTTTAATGAGCTACGAGCAGTACTTC	CASSLMSYEQYF
TRBV19	TRBJ1-1	NA	TRBD1	TGTGCCAGTAGTATAGCCGGACAGGGCTGGAGGACTGAAGCTTTCTTT	CASSIAGQGWRTEAFF
TRBV19	TRBJ2-1	NA	TRBD2	TGTGCCAGTAGTTTCACGACTAGCGGGAATGAGCAGTTCTTC	CASSFTTSGNEQFF
TRBV30	TRBJ2-5	once	NA	TGTGCCTGGAGTGTAGGGGGGACCCAGTACTTC	CAWSVGGTQYF
TRBV27	TRBJ2-3	NA	NA	TGTGCCAGCAGAACTAGTCTAAACACAGATACGCAGTATTTT	CASRTSLNTDTQYF
TRBV28	TRBJ1-6	NA	NA	TGTGCCAGCAGTTTGGGTGGGCAGGGTGCTTGGTCACCCCTCCACTTT	CASSLGGQGAWSPLHF
TRBV7-6	TRBJ2-2	NA	TRBD1	TGTGCCAGCAGCTTCACAGGGGGTGCGAACACCGGGGAGCTGTTTTTT	CASSFTGGANTGELFF
TRBV6-5	TRBJ1-4	NA	NA	TGTGCCAGCAGGGGAGGGGCTGCAACTAATGAAAAACTGTTTTTT	CASRGGAATNEKLFF
TRBV21-1	TRBJ2-1	NA	NA	TGTGCCAGCAGCGAGAACAGCGGGAGGGCCGATGAGCAGTTCTTC	CASSENSGRADEQFF
TRBV23-1	TRBJ2-2	NA	TRBD1	TGCGCCAGCAGTCAATTGGGACAGGAGAACACCGGGGAGCTGTTTTTT	CASSQLGQENTGELFF
TRBV18	TRBJ2-2	once	TRBD2	TGTGCCAGCTCACCTACCTCGACTAGCGGGAGGAACACCGGGGAGCTGTTTTTT	CASSPTSTSGRNTGELFF
TRBV28	TRBJ2-1	NA	TRBD2	TGTGCCAGCAGCACTATAGCGGGAGGGGCCAATGAGCAGTTCTTC	CASSTIAGGANEQFF
TRBV6-2/TRBV6-3	TRBJ1-1	NA	NA	TGTGCCAGCAGTCTATTACTAGGGATGAACACTGAAGCTTTCTTT	CASSLLLGMNTEAFF
TRBV5-1	TRBJ1-1	NA	TRBD1	TGCGCCAGCACTAGGACAGGGGGGAACACTGAAGCTTTCTTT	CASTRTGGNTEAFF
TRBV28	TRBJ2-7	NA	TRBD1	TGTGCCAGCAGTACAGGGGGGCTGGGGCAGTACTTC	CASSTGGLGQYF
TRBV7-9	TRBJ2-5	NA	NA	TGTGCCAGCAGCCTCGGGACACAGCAAGAGACCCAGTACTTC	CASSLGTQQETQYF
TRBV28	TRBJ1-3	few	NA	TGTGCCAGCAGTTTAACAGGTCCGAGCTCTGGAAACACCATATATTTT	CASSLTGPSSGNTIYF
TRBV3-1/TRBV3-2	TRBJ2-1	NA	NA	TGTGCCAGCAGCCCCCGACTGGGTTCCCTAGGTGAGCAGTTCTTC	CASSPRLGSLGEQFF
TRBV9	TRBJ2-3	NA	NA	TGTGCCAGCAGCGTAGGAAGCGGTCCAGGCACAGATACGCAGTATTTT	CASSVGSGPGTDTQYF
TRBV24-1	TRBJ2-3	NA	TRBD1	TGTGCCACCAGTGTAGGGACAGGGGTCACAGATACGCAGTATTTT	CATSVGTGVTDTQYF
TRBV11-2	TRBJ2-7	few	NA	TGTGCCAGCAGCCTACATCCCGACAGCCCTTGCACCTTC	CASSLHPDSPCTF
TRBV28	TRBJ1-5	once	TRBD1	TGTGCCAGCAGTGCGGACAGGTATTCGTTATATAGCAATCAGCCCCAGCATTTT	CASSADRYSLYSNQPQHF
TRBV27	TRBJ2-7	NA	NA	TGTGCCAGCAGTCATGCGGTGGAGCAGTACTTC	CASSHAVEQYF
TRBV28	TRBJ2-7	NA	TRBD1	TGTGCCAGCAGTCCCCTGGACAGGGCCGAGCAGTACTTC	CASSPLDRAEQYF
TRBV3-1/TRBV3-2	TRBJ1-2	NA	NA	TGTGCCAGCAGCCAATCAAGGGGTGGCTACACCTTC	CASSQSRGGYTF
TRBV7-2	TRBJ2-5	NA	TRBD2	TGTGCCAGCAGCTTAGCGGGACTAGCGGGATCAGAGACCCAGTACTTC	CASSLAGLAGSETQYF
TRBV4-1	TRBJ1-1	NA	NA	TGCGCCAGCAGCCAAGATTTGGGGAACAGGGTCCACACTGAAGCTTTCTTT	CASSQDLGNRVHTEAFF
TRBV19	TRBJ2-1	once	TRBD2	TGTGCCAGTAATAGCGGGGACTCCTACAATGAGCAGTTCTTC	CASNSGDSYNEQFF
TRBV10-3	TRBJ2-1	NA	TRBD2	TGTGCCATCAGTGAGCCCGGACTAGCGGGAAGAAATGAGCAGTTCTTC	CAISEPGLAGRNEQFF
TRBV4-1	TRBJ2-3	NA	TRBD1	TGCGCCAGCAGCCAGCTCGACAGGGCGACAGATACGCAGTATTTT	CASSQLDRATDTQYF
TRBV7-2	TRBJ1-5	NA	NA	TGTGCCAGCAGTTCAGCGGTCTATAGCAATCAGCCCCAGCATTTT	CASSSAVYSNQPQHF
TRBV3-1/TRBV3-2	TRBJ2-1	NA	NA	TGTGCCAGCAGCCAAGTAGCAAATGAGCAGTTCTTC	CASSQVANEQFF
TRBV6-4	TRBJ2-1	NA	NA	TGTGCCAGCAGCAAGGACTTTCCGATGGGTGAGCAGTTCTTC	CASSKDFPMGEQFF
TRBV6-6	TRBJ1-4	NA	NA	TGTGCCAGCTGTTGGGCCCCAACTAATGAAAAACTGTTTTTT	CASCWAPTNEKLFF
TRBV9	TRBJ2-2	NA	TRBD2	TGTGCCAGCAGCCCTCGGATGGTTAGCGGGGCTAACACCGGGGAGCTGTTTTTT	CASSPRMVSGANTGELFF
TRBV18	TRBJ2-1	NA	TRBD2	TGTGCCAGCTCCCCACTAGCGCTTGATTTAAATGAGCAGTTCTTC	CASSPLALDLNEQFF
TRBV5-6	TRBJ2-7	NA	NA	TGTGCCAGCAGCTTGTTGGCGTATGGAGGGCACGAGCAGTACTTC	CASSLLAYGGHEQYF
TRBV1	TRBJ2-3	few	NA	TGCACCAGCAGCCAATGGAGCGGGAGGAGGACAGATACGCAGTATTTT	CTSSQWSGRRTDTQYF
TRBV12-3/TRBV12-4	TRBJ1-2	NA	TRBD1	TGTGCCAGCAGCCCTGACAGGGTGTGGGGCTACACCTTC	CASSPDRVWGYTF
TRBV11-1	TRBJ2-2	NA	TRBD1	TGTGCCAGCAGCCGGGGACAGGGGGGGAACACCGGGGAGCTGTTTTTT	CASSRGQGGNTGELFF
TRBV5-1	TRBJ1-1	NA	TRBD1	TGCGCCAGCAGCTCCGGGACAGGGCTGAACACTGAAGCTTTCTTT	CASSSGTGLNTEAFF